This T cell receptor beta chain is drawn from a study of blood T cell repertoires in COVID-19. Looking at the study overall: Both acute and convalescent COVID-19 samples were obtained from the United States, Italy and Spain. The analysed material was cDNA or gDNA that came from T cells, B-cell-depleted T cells, or PBMCs.

In the original processing: Amplification of reference gene primers was used by the study to estimate nucleated cell counts. This table comes from immunoSEQ multiplex PCR, and its TCRdb copy is limited to in-frame clones, with some not included. Clone size and V and J calls were adopted from that table, with D and trimming inferred from the DNA. The table lists approximately 150,000 clones, around 87% of them singletons. Trimming removed 5 bases from V and 2 bases from J, with 12 bases in between. The V gene's germline CDR1 is SGHTA and CDR2 FQGTGA. CDR3 length: 14 residues. As regards this clone: Other DNA sequences in the same sample also yield this CDR3.

The chain couples TRBV7-3 to TRBJ1-1; the D is unclear. The specimen was peripheral blood. The receptor comes from a man aged 45-65 years who had recovered from COVID-19. DNA of the CDR3: TGTGCCAGCAGCCTGCTCGGCGGAAACACTGAAGCTTTCTTT. Protein: CASSLLGGNTEAFF.